Presented here are 19 T cell receptor beta chains from one specimen sequenced in a study of T cells in localized non-small cell lung cancer. Clones were sequenced by immunoSEQ multiplex PCR, and TCRdb holds only the in-frame ones, with some missing. This sample carries about 1,500 clones, roughly 25% of them seen once, and the ten largest clones take approximately 12%. The sample consisted of normal lung tissue next to the tumor, taken before any cancer treatment. The origin of the receptors is a male donor at least 60 years old with stage I lung adenocarcinoma.

V gene TRBV28 combines with J gene TRBJ1-3; 7 bases are shared with TRBD1. The trim removed 5 bases at V and 5 bases at J, leaving 3 bases unmatched. Germline V gene sequence: CDR1 MDHEN, CDR2 SYDVKM. The CDR3 is 13 amino acids. This CDR3 reads CASSEQGRNTIYF. As DNA, the CDR3 is TGTGCCAGCAGTGAACAGGGGAGAAACACCATATATTTT.

The genes are TRBV29-1 and TRBJ2-3; D may correspond to TRBD1 or TRBD2 (5 bases each). Between the trimmed V and J ends, which lost 5 bases and 2 bases, there was a span of 11 bases. This CDR3 spans 13 amino acids. Germline CDR1 and CDR2: SQVTM and ANQGSEA. The CDR3 reads CSVSRGATDTQYF. In DNA, the CDR3 is TGCAGCGTTTCGAGGGGTGCCACAGATACGCAGTATTTT.

The rearrangement uses TRBV18 and TRBJ2-7; D not certain. Deletions cut 4 bases from V and 9 bases from J, with 13 bases between. The CDR3 is made up of 12 amino acids. CDR1 is KGHSH, CDR2 LQKENI, per germline. For the CDR3, the DNA is TGTGCCAGCTCACTCACAAGGACGGGGCAGTACTTC. Residues: CASSLTRTGQYF.

This clone is deemed medium-sized. The chain carries TRBV23-1 and TRBJ1-1; 7 bases match TRBD1. TRBV23-1 is an ORF, with its function uncertain. Germline trimming cut 8 bases from V and 0 bases from J; bases unmatched to any gene: 3. The CDR3 extends over 13 amino acids. The CDR3 region is CASGTDLNTEAFF. As DNA, the CDR3 is TGCGCCAGCGGGACAGACCTGAACACTGAAGCTTTCTTT.

The chain recombines TRBV6-8 with TRBJ2-7; the match to TRBD2 covers 8 bases. CDR1 is MNHGY and CDR2 is SAAAGT in the germline V gene. CDR3 length: 16 amino acids. Trimming took 6 bases from V and 5 from J; bases not matched to a gene: 15. CDR3 in amino acids: CASRPPGGALVDEQYF. The CDR3 DNA follows: TGTGCCAGCAGACCACCCGGGGGGGCCCTGGTCGACGAGCAGTACTTC.

This clone was counted between two and nine times. The V and J genes are TRBV6-8 and TRBJ2-3; D is possibly TRBD2 (5 bases). The germline V gene encodes CDR1 MNHGY and CDR2 SAAAGT. The germline V and J ends were trimmed by 6 bases and 2 bases, with 9 bases remaining between them. The CDR3 has 13 residues. CDR3 loop: CASRERNTDTQYF. CDR3 bases: TGTGCCAGCAGGGAGCGGAACACAGATACGCAGTATTTT.

The V and J genes are TRBV23-1 and TRBJ2-2; 8 bases align to TRBD1. TRBV23-1 is reported as an ORF; its role is uncertain. This CDR3 is 15 amino acids long. The V and J ends lost 7 bases and 1 base, in that order; junction bases with no gene match: 5. CDR3 residues: CASTPGGENTGELFF. The DNA of the CDR3 is TGCGCCAGCACCCCAGGGGGCGAGAACACCGGGGAGCTGTTTTTT.

The gene calls are TRBV9 and TRBJ2-7; 9 bases are a match to TRBD2. This CDR3 spans 16 amino acids. V was clipped by 0 bases and J by 2 bases; unmatched bases: 6. Germline lookup yields CDR1 SGDLS and CDR2 YYNGEE. The CDR3 is CASSVGVAGETYEQYF. CDR3 DNA sequence: TGTGCCAGCAGCGTAGGGGTAGCGGGAGAGACCTACGAGCAGTACTTC.

The V gene is TRBV6-8, the J gene TRBJ2-7; 10 bases are a match to TRBD1. CDR3 length: 15 residues. The junction had 1 base not matched to a gene; V was cut back by 0 bases and J by 2 bases. Germline V CDR1 and CDR2: MNHGY, SAAAGT. The CDR3 DNA sequence: TGTGCCAGCAGTTACTCGGACAGGGGGACCTACGAGCAGTACTTC. Its protein product is CASSYSDRGTYEQYF.

The chain recombines TRBV9 with TRBJ2-3; 8 nucleotides line up with TRBD1. This CDR3 spans 14 amino acids. The V gene end was trimmed by 3 bases and the J gene end by 4 bases; junction bases not matched to a gene: 4. The germline V gene encodes CDR1 SGDLS and CDR2 YYNGEE. CDR3 sequence: CASSAGQGPDTQYF. The CDR3, as DNA: TGTGCCAGCAGCGCCGGACAGGGCCCAGATACGCAGTATTTT.

The chain uses TRBV14 and TRBJ1-5, with D uncertain. V was trimmed by 4 bases and J by 9 bases, leaving 13 bases between them. CDR1 SGHDN and CDR2 FVKESK come from the germline V gene. This CDR3 comprises 13 residues. The CDR3 nucleotides are TGTGCCAGCAGCCCACCGTCCAGGCGGCCCCAGCATTTT. This sequence encodes CASSPPSRRPQHF. Variable domain in full (rest from reference TRBV14 and TRBJ1-5): EAGVTQFPSHSVIEKGQTVTLRCDPISGHDNLYWYRRVMGKEIKFLLHFVKESKQDESGMPNNRFLAERTGGTYSTLKVQPAELEDSGVYFCASSPPSRRPQHFGDGTRLSIL.

The chain combines TRBV9 with TRBJ2-1, with 12 bases matching TRBD2. Germline CDR1 and CDR2: SGDLS and YYNGEE. The CDR3 runs 15 residues. The J segment lost 7 bases and the V segment lost 1 base, leaving 3 bases of the junction unmatched. This chain's CDR3 is CASSVLGLAGNEQFF. The CDR3 DNA reads as TGTGCCAGCAGCGTACTAGGACTAGCGGGGAATGAGCAGTTCTTC.

This clone was counted only a few times. The genes are TRBV14 and TRBJ1-1; no clear D. Trimming shortened V by 3 bases and J by 6 bases, and 11 bases separated the two germline ends. Germline V gene data show CDR1 as SGHDN and CDR2 as FVKESK. The CDR3 totals 13 residues. CDR3 bases: TGTGCCAGCAGCCACCACATCGGGCCTGAAGCTTTCTTT. Its translation is CASSHHIGPEAFF.

The chain uses TRBV18 and TRBJ2-3; D not certain. The CDR3 loop spans 13 amino acids. The V gene's germline CDR1 is KGHSH and CDR2 LQKENI. Trimming pared 3 bases from V and 3 bases from J, leaving 7 bases between. This chain's CDR3 is CASSPPSTDTQYF. In nucleotides, the CDR3 is TGTGCCAGCTCACCCCCGAGTACAGATACGCAGTATTTT.

This clone was counted between two and nine times. J is TRBJ1-1 and V is TRBV18; D uncertain. Germline CDR1 KGHSH, CDR2 LQKENI. The CDR3 spans 12 residues. The V end lost 4 bases, the J end lost 8 bases, and 11 bases lay between the germline ends. The CDR3 sequence: CASSHSDGEAFF. In DNA form, the CDR3 reads TGTGCCAGCTCACACTCGGACGGGGAAGCTTTCTTT.

This clone was recorded a few times. The chain carries TRBV9 and TRBJ2-7; 9 nucleotides match TRBD1. CDR1 is SGDLS, CDR2 YYNGEE, per germline. The CDR3 runs to 13 residues. Trimming took 5 bases from V and 5 from J; bases not matched to a gene: 5. CDR3 loop: CASSDRGEDEQYF. CDR3 nucleotides: TGTGCCAGCAGTGACAGGGGGGAGGACGAGCAGTACTTC. Full variable domain (remainder filled in from reference TRBV9 and TRBJ2-7): DSGVTQTPKHLITATGQRVTLRCSPRSGDLSVYWYQQSLDQGLQFLIQYYNGEERAKGNILERFSAQQFPDLHSELNLSSLELGDSALYFCASSDRGEDEQYFGPGTRLTVT.

This clone has more than one count but fewer than ten. The chain couples TRBV9 to TRBJ2-5, with D perhaps given as TRBD1 or TRBD2 (5 bases each). CDR3 length: 15 residues. CDR1 and CDR2 (germline): SGDLS, YYNGEE. V was shortened by 1 base and J by 0 bases, with 10 bases between the two germline ends. This chain's CDR3 is CASSVLGRNQETQYF. The DNA of the CDR3 is TGTGCCAGCAGCGTATTGGGACGGAACCAAGAGACCCAGTACTTC.

This clone was detected only once. The chain recombines TRBV28 with TRBJ2-6, with D maybe TRBD2 (7 bases). The CDR3 length is 15 residues. Trimming removed 4 bases from V and 11 bases from J, with 18 bases in between. The V gene's germline CDR1 is MDHEN and CDR2 SYDVKM. The CDR3 loop is CASSSVTGRAYVLTF. The CDR3 DNA is TGTGCCAGCAGTTCAGTTACAGGGAGGGCGTACGTCCTGACTTTC. Complete variable domain (other parts from reference TRBV28 and TRBJ2-6): DVKVTQSSRYLVKRTGEKVFLECVQDMDHENMFWYRQDPGLGLRLIYFSYDVKMKEKGDIPEGYSVSREKKERFSLILESASTNQTSMYLCASSSVTGRAYVLTFGAGSRLTVL.

This clone has a handful of counts. The chain uses TRBV19 and TRBJ1-2; possible D gene TRBD1, 5 bases. The CDR3 covers 14 residues. With 2 bases removed from V and 5 bases from J, the gap between germline ends came to 12 bases. Germline CDR1 and CDR2: LNHDA and SQIVND (reference sequence). The CDR3 coding sequence is TGTGCCAGTAGTATACAGGGTGGATTTTATGGCTACACCTTC. As protein: CASSIQGGFYGYTF.